This T cell receptor (beta chain) was retrieved from a study of blood T cells in healthy people across ages. The CDR3 is made up of 15 amino acids. Germline V CDR1 and CDR2: SNHLY, FYNNEI. Combining a sample-barcoded 5' primer with a J-beta primer mix, a second PCR ran for roughly 7 to 11 cycles. Samples each returned at least 3 million CDR3-containing paired-end reads. MiXCR, run by TCRdb on the 5' RACE reads, gives a single entry per CDR3 protein. The profile shows roughly 1,500,000 distinct CDR3 sequences, roughly 40% of them singletons. Note on this clonotype: The germline gene is not matched at one end of the junction; a read error may be the cause.

Staff drew ten milliliters of peripheral blood from each donor. The TCR comes from a woman between 18 and 30 years old in good health. This chain connects TRBV2 to TRBJ2-7, with 9 positions matching TRBD1. The end of the DNA is better explained by TRBJ2-5, so the J call may be wrong. What was sequenced was blood. CDR3 region: CTSVMGTGMRETQYF. The CDR3 region has the DNA TGTACCAGCGTGATGGGGACAGGGATGAGAGAGACCCAGTACTTC.